Detailed here is one TCR beta chain. The target antigen is unknown. Germline values: CDR1 SGHRS, CDR2 YFSETQ. The CDR3 totals 14 residues. With 4 bases removed from V and 0 bases from J, the gap between germline ends came to 11 bases. The data belong to a study of T cells in localized non-small cell lung cancer. The assay was immunoSEQ multiplex PCR, and TCRdb's table has in-frame clones only and misses some. This sample carries around 54,000 clones, roughly 88% of them seen once, and the ten largest clones take 15% to 20%. Broader study findings: Adjacent lung was found to contain a median roughly 50 of the top 100 tumor clones. The study sequenced only one region of the tumor. As a result, intratumor heterogeneity could not be excluded and remains possible. The study linked higher blood T cell density to longer overall survival. Clonality peaked in uninvolved adjacent lung rather than tumor.

This rearrangement joins TRBV5-1 to TRBJ2-7, with D tentatively TRBD1 (6 bases). Source: peripheral blood, taken before any cancer treatment. This clonotype was sampled from a male donor at least 60 years old with stage III squamous cell lung carcinoma. The CDR3 DNA sequence: TGCGCCAGCAGCGACGGACAGAGCTCCTACGAGCAGTACTTC. Amino acids: CASSDGQSSYEQYF.